This TCR beta chain was identified during a study of memory CD4+ T cells and cytomegalovirus serostatus. Turning to the study itself: Donors were healthy Belgian adults, about ten CMV seropositive and 20 to 30 seronegative.

Details on this clone: What it recognizes is unknown.

Trimming took 0 bases from V and 1 from J; bases not matched to a gene: 4. Germline CDR1 SGHAT, CDR2 FQNNGV. This CDR3 region has 17 residues. Findings and caveats of the study: Suggested: most of the CMV-linked TCR signature lies in CD4+ memory cells. A US-trained random forest predicted CMV serostatus with median AUC approximately 0.9.

Method: immunoSEQ multiplex PCR; TCRdb's copy keeps in-frame clones and lacks some. The sample includes 75,000 to 90,000 clones, less than 90% seen only once; the top ten take 0.78%. The sort gate was single viable CD3+CD4+CD8-CD45RO+ cells for memory CD4+ T cells. CD4+ T cells were isolated by positive magnetic selection. The origin of this receptor is an adult in good health and CMV-seronegative. The chain has TRBV11-2 and TRBJ1-1; the match to TRBD1 covers 11 bases. The sequenced sample was memory CD4+ T cells from blood. The CDR3 region is CASSLDLGQGENTEAFF. The DNA of the CDR3 is TGTGCCAGCAGCTTAGATTTGGGACAGGGGGAGAACACTGAAGCTTTCTTT.